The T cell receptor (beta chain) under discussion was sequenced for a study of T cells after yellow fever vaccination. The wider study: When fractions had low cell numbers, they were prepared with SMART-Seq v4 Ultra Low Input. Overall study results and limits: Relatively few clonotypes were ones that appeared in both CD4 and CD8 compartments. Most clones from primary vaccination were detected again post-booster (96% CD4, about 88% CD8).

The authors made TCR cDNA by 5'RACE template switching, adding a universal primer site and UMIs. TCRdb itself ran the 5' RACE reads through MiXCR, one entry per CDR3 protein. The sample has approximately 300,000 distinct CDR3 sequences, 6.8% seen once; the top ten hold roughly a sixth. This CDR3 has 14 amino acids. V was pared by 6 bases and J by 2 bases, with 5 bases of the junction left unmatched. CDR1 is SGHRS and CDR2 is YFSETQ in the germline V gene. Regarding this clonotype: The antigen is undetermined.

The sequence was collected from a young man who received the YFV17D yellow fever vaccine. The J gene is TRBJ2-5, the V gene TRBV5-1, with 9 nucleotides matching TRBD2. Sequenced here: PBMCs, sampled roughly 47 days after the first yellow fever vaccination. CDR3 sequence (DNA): TGCGCCAGCAATCAAGCGGGGGGACAAGAGACCCAGTACTTC. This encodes CASNQAGGQETQYF.